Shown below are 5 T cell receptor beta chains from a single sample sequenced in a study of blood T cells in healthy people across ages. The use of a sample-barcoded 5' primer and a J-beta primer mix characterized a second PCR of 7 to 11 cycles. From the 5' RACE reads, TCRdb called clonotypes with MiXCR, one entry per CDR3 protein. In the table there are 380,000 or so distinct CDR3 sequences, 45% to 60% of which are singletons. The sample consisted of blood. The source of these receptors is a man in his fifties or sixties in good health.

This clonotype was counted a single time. The CDR3 DNA is TGTGCCAGCAGTCCGGACAGGGGTTCCCACTGGGGCAATGAGCAGTTCTTC. Translated, it gives CASSPDRGSHWGNEQFF. The chain recombines TRBV25-1 with TRBJ2-1; TRBD1 agrees at 9 bases. Germline values: CDR1 MGHDK, CDR2 SYGVNS. The ends lost 5 bases at V and 6 bases at J; junction bases unmatched: 14. This CDR3 region has 17 residues.

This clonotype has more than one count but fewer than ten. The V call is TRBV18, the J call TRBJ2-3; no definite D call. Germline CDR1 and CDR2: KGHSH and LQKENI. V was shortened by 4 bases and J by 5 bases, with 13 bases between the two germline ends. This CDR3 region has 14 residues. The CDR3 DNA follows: TGTGCCAGCTCACAGCGCCAGGAAGTAGATACGCAGTATTTT. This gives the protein CASSQRQEVDTQYF.

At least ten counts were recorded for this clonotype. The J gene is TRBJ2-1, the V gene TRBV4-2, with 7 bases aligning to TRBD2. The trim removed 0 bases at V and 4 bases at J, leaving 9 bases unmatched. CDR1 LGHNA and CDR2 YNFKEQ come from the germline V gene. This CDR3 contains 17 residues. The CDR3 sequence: CASSQDRWDYLYNEQFF. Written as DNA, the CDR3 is TGTGCCAGCAGCCAAGATAGGTGGGACTACCTATACAATGAGCAGTTCTTC.

For the CDR3, the DNA is TGTGCCAGCAAAAGGAGCGGGGGCCGCTACGAGCAGTACTTC. Amino acid sequence: CASKRSGGRYEQYF. The V and J genes are TRBV6-5 and TRBJ2-7, with 8 bases fitting TRBD2. V shed 7 bases and J 3 bases; nucleotides not matched to a gene: 8. CDR3 length: 14 residues. The germline gives CDR1 MNHEY, CDR2 SVGAGI.

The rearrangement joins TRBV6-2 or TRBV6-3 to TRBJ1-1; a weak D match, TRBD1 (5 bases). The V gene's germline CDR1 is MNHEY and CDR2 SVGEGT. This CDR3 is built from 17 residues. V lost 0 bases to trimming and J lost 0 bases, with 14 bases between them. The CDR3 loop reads CASSYSKGASVNTEAFF. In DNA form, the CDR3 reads TGTGCCAGCAGTTACTCTAAAGGGGCGAGTGTGAACACTGAAGCTTTCTTT.